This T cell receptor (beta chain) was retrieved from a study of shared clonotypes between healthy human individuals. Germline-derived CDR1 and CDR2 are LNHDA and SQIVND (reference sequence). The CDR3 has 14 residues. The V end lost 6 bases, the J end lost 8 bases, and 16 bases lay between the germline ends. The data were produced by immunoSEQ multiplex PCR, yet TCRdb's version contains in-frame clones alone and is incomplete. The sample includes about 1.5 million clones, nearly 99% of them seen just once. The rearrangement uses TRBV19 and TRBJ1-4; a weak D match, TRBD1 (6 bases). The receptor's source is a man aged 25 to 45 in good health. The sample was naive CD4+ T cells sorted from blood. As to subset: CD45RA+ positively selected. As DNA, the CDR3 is TGTGCCAGTAGATACAGGGCGGTAGCCGAAAAACTGTTTTTT. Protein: CASRYRAVAEKLFF.